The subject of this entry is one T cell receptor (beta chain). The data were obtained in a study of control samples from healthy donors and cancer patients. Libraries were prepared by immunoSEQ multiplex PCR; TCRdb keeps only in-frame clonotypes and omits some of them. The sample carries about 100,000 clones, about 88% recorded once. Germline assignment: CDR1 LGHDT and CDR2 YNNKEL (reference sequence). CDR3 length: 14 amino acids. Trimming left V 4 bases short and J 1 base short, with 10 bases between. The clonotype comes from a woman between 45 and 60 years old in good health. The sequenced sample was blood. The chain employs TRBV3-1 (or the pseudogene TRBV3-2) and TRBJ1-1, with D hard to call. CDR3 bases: TGTGCCAGCAGCCCCCTTCGGAAGAACACTGAAGCTTTCTTT. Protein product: CASSPLRKNTEAFF.